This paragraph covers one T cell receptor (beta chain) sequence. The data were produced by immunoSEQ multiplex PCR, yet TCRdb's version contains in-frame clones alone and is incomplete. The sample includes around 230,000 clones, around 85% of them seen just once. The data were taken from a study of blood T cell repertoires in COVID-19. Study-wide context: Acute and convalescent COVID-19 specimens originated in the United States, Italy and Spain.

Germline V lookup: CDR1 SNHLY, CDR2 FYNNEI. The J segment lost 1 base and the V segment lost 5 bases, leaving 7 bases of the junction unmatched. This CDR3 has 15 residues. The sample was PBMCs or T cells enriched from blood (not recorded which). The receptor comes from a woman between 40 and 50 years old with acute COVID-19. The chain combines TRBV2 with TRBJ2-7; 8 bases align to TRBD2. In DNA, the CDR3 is TGTGCCAGCAGTACCGGACTAGCCCCTTCCTACGAGCAGTACTTC. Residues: CASSTGLAPSYEQYF.